A selection of T cell receptor beta chains follows, all from one sample in a study of T cell repertoires in cytomegalovirus infection. TCRdb fed the reads into MiXCR, producing one record per CDR3 protein. This sample yields approximately 990,000 distinct CDR3 sequences, of which roughly 31% are seen a single time; around an eighth belongs to the top ten. These receptors have no identified antigens. The sample consisted of cultured CD8+ T cells from PBMCs, taken from culture after CMV antigen stimulation. The source of these receptors is a human donor in good health (CMV status not recorded). Some clones in this sample may be carry-over from other donors' samples. Each CDR3 is given with its conserved first and last residue. Only part of the rows carry a size: once, few, many, or a class if the clone is expanded.

V gene,J gene,clone size,CDR3 protein
TRBV4-1,TRBJ1-1,few,CASSLDKWTEAFF
TRBV6-5,TRBJ1-1,NA,CASSESLTMNGEAFF
TRBV7-6,TRBJ2-1,few,CASSKSGAPGNEQFF
TRBV11-3,TRBJ2-1,NA,CASSSFSGGAWNEQFF
TRBV28,TRBJ1-2,NA,CASSWTGVSGYTF
TRBV12-3/TRBV12-4,TRBJ1-1,NA,CASLGGGHQPEAFF
TRBV2,TRBJ1-1,NA,CASRHRTGVDTEAFF
TRBV29-1,TRBJ1-1,NA,CSVEQDDTEAFF
TRBV7-8,TRBJ2-5,many,CASSQAGDEETQYF
TRBV12-3/TRBV12-4,TRBJ1-1,many,CASRFRGLNTEAFF
TRBV10-3,TRBJ2-1,NA,CAISEVVGSYNERFF
TRBV10-3,TRBJ2-1,many,CAISGPDAQGSGNEQFF
TRBV7-2,TRBJ2-1,many,CASSLIPLGRLYNEQFF
TRBV12-3/TRBV12-4,TRBJ2-1,few,CASSPPAAGDYNEQFF
TRBV27,TRBJ2-1,few,CASSFTSPPYNEQFF
TRBV7-8,TRBJ2-7,many,CASSSSGFSYEQYF
TRBV19,TRBJ2-1,few,CASRVAGVDEQFF
TRBV14,TRBJ2-5,NA,CASSQDPSGTSRTKTQYF
TRBV29-1,TRBJ2-2,NA,CSVGRLGTGELFF
TRBV10-3,TRBJ2-1,few,CAISDERGPVNEQFF
TRBV19,TRBJ1-1,few,CASSTYDLVTEAFF
TRBV7-3,TRBJ2-1,NA,CASSPSLGGYNEQFF
TRBV7-8,TRBJ2-1,few,CASSLEASGGRSEQFF
TRBV19,TRBJ1-1,NA,CASSIFWTGEGGSLTEAFF
TRBV12-3/TRBV12-4,TRBJ2-1,NA,CASFTSGAYNEQFF
TRBV11-3,TRBJ2-1,many,CASSLEASGVYNEQFF
TRBV7-8,TRBJ1-5,many,CASSSPGQGPLLGNQPQHF
TRBV7-8,TRBJ2-5,few,CASSLVGTSGANGTQYF
TRBV6-6,TRBJ1-3,once,CASRAGTGNTIYF
TRBV6-1,TRBJ2-3,many,CAGRQGQSTDTQYF
TRBV12-3/TRBV12-4,TRBJ2-3,few,CASSPAAGGITDTQYF
TRBV6-1,TRBJ2-1,NA,CASSELRYNEQFF
TRBV7-3,TRBJ2-1,few,CASSSSLAGGPSYNEQFF
TRBV4-2,TRBJ2-1,few,CASHDGVGVEDEQFF
TRBV28,TRBJ1-4,NA,CASSDGGPNEKLFF
TRBV6-6,TRBJ1-1,NA,CASKPPPAGEAFF
TRBV5-1,TRBJ1-2,few,CASSSGTPWAPQAGYTF
TRBV27,TRBJ2-3,NA,CASSLVRGVSDTQYF
TRBV12-3/TRBV12-4,TRBJ2-1,few,CASSLNRAASEQFF
TRBV12-3/TRBV12-4,TRBJ2-2,many,CASSIPGTGGHGELFF
TRBV12-3/TRBV12-4,TRBJ2-2,NA,CASSLALHGLWNTGELFF
TRBV20-1,TRBJ2-7,once,CSASRTGTYEQYF
TRBV7-9,TRBJ2-1,many,CASSFARGGLNEQFF
TRBV7-1,TRBJ2-1,few,CASSNRQKPYNEQFF
TRBV7-6,TRBJ2-1,few,CASVAGGNEQFF
TRBV6-1,TRBJ1-5,NA,CASSASEDTSRPQHF
TRBV7-9,TRBJ2-5,few,CASSQTDRGLGETQYF
TRBV4-2,TRBJ1-4,few,CASSQAGNSEEKLFF
TRBV7-2,TRBJ2-3,few,CASSVTSGGARTTDTQYF
TRBV6-6,TRBJ1-2,NA,CASRLSGGSADNYGYTF
TRBV7-9,TRBJ1-2,NA,CASSGRQVYDYTF
TRBV6-1,TRBJ1-2,few,CASSPGQRAGGYTF
TRBV9,TRBJ1-1,NA,CASSVGGEGTEAFF
TRBV4-3,TRBJ2-3,few,CASSQGVGGLLSTDTQYF
TRBV4-3,TRBJ1-4,NA,CASSQGDRRGEKLFF
TRBV12-3/TRBV12-4,TRBJ1-1,few,CASALGETEAFF
TRBV25-1,TRBJ2-7,NA,CAGPRTVSSYEQYF
TRBV3-1,TRBJ2-3,few,CASSQRMDYPTDTQYF
TRBV10-2,TRBJ2-6,few,CASSELSVSGANVLTF